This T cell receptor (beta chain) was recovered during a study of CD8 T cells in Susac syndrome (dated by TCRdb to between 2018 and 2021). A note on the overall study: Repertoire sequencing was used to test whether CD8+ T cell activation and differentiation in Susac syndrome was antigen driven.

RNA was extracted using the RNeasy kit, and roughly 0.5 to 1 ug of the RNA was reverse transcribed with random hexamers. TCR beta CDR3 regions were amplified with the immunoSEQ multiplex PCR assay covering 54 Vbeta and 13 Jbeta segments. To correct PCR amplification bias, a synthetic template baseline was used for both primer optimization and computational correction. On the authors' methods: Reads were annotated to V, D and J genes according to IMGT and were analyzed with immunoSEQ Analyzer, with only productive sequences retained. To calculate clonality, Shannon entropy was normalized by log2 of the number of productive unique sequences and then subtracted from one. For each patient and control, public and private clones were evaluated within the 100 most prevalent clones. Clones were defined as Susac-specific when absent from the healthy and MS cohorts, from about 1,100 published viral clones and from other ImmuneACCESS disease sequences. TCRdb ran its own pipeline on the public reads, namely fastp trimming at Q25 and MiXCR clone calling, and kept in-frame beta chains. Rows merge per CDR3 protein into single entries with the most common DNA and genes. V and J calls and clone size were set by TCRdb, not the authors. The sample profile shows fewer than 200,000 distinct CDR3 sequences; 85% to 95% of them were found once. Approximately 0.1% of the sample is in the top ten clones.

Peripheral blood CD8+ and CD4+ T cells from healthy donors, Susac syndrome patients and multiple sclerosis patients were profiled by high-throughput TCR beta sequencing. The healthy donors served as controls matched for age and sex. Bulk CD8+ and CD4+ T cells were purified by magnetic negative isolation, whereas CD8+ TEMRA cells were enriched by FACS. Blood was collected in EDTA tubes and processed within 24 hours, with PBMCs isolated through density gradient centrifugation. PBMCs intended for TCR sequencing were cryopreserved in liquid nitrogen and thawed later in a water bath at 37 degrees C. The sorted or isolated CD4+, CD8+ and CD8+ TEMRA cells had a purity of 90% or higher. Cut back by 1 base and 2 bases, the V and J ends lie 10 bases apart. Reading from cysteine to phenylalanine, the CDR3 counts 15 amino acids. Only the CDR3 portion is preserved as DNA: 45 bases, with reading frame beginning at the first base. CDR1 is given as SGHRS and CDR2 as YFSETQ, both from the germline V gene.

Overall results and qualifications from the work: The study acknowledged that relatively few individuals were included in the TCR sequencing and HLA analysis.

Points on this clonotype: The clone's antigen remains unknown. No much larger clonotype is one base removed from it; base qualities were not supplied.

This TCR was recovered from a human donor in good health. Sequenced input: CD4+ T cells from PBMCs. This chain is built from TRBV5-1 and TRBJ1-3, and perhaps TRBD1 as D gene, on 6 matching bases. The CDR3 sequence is CASSLIGGAGNTIYF. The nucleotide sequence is TGCGCCAGCAGCTTGATCGGGGGCGCTGGAAACACCATATATTTT.